This TCR beta chain was observed in a study of identical twins. Study-wide points: Zero-insertion findings could be partly confounded by invariant cells (MAIT and iNKT cells). Carriage of fewer insertions was seen in abundant cord blood beta clonotypes, whereas memory repertoires showed none.

Germline values: CDR1 MNHEY, CDR2 SMNVEV (reference sequence). This CDR3 has 15 residues. Trimming cost V 2 bases and J 2 bases, with 11 bases left between them. Healthy Caucasian donors formed the entire cohort. As regards this clonotype: Its specificity is not known.

Each cDNA held unique molecular identifiers, and template switching gave it a universal primer site. A single record per CDR3 protein comes from TCRdb applying MiXCR to the 5' RACE reads. The table includes some 270,000 distinct CDR3 sequences, roughly 8% detected once. These data also featured in a second study, about yellow fever vaccine responses in identical twins.

The V and J genes are TRBV27 and TRBJ2-3, with D possibly TRBD2 on 6 matching bases. This receptor was taken from a woman under 30 in good health. The sample comprised CD8+ T cells sorted from blood. The CDR3 coding sequence is TGTGCCAGCAGTTTAGGGTGGGAGGACACAGATACGCAGTATTTT. Its translation: CASSLGWEDTDTQYF.